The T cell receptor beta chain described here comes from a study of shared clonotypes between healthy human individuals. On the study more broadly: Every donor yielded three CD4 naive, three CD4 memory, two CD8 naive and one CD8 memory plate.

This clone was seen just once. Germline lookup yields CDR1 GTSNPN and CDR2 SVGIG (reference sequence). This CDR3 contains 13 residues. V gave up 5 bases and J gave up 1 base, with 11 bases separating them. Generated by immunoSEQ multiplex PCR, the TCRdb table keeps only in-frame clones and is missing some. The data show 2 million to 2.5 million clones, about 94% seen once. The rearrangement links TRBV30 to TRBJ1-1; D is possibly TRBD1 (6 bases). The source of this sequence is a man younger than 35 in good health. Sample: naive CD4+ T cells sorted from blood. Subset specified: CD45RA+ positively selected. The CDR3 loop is CAWGGTRNTEAFF. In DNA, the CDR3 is TGTGCCTGGGGGGGGACACGGAACACTGAAGCTTTCTTT.